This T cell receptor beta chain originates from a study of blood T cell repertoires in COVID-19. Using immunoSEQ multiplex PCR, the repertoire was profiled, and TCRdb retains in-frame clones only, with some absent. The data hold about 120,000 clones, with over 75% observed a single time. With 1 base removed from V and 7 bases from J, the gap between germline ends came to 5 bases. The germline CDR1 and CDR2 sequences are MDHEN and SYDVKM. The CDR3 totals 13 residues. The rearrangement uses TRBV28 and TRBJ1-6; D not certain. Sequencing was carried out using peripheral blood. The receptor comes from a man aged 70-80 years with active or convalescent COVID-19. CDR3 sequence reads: CASSLFQNSPLHF. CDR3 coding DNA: TGTGCCAGCAGTTTATTCCAAAATTCACCCCTCCACTTT.